What follows are 25 T cell receptor beta chains derived from one specimen sequenced in a study of shared clonotypes between healthy human individuals. Data came from immunoSEQ multiplex PCR; TCRdb stores just in-frame clones and leaves some out. Among roughly 1,500,000 clones listed, about 98.5% were seen once. Sequenced input: naive CD4+ T cells sorted from blood. Indicated subset: CD45RA+ positively selected. The receptors were sampled from a man aged 25 to 45 in good health.

The chain recombines TRBV5-4 with TRBJ1-1; TRBD1 might be the D (6 bases). V was trimmed by 3 bases and J by 0 bases, leaving 21 bases between them. Germline CDR1 and CDR2: SGHNT and YYREEE (reference sequence). This CDR3 is 18 amino acids long. The CDR3 region is CASSSGRTVTTMNTEAFF. The CDR3 DNA follows: TGTGCCAGCAGCTCCGGGAGGACAGTAACAACTATGAACACTGAAGCTTTCTTT.

The chain links TRBV27 to TRBJ2-1, with 7 bases identical to TRBD2. Germline CDR1 reads MNHEY; CDR2 reads SMNVEV (reference sequence). CDR3 length equals 17 residues. The trim removed 8 bases at V and 0 bases at J, leaving 13 bases unmatched. The CDR3 here is CASGGGTFRHSYNEQFF. CDR3 DNA: TGTGCCAGCGGGGGAGGGACTTTCCGCCACTCCTACAATGAGCAGTTCTTC.

Details on this clone: The same CDR3 arises from other DNA sequences in this sample as well. The chain employs TRBV5-1 and TRBJ2-3, with 12 nucleotides matching TRBD2. CDR1 and CDR2 (germline): SGHRS, YFSETQ. The CDR3 spans 16 residues. V lost 2 bases, J lost 2 bases, and 3 bases stayed unmatched. In DNA, the CDR3 is TGCGCCAGCAGCTTCGGACTAGCGGGGAACACAGATACGCAGTATTTT. Translation gives CASSFGLAGNTDTQYF.

J is TRBJ2-7 and V is TRBV6-4; 14 nucleotides agree with TRBD2. The CDR3 covers 19 residues. J lost 0 bases, V lost 0 bases, and 7 bases had no gene match. The germline gives CDR1 MRHNA, CDR2 SNTAGT. This CDR3 is CASSDSGGLAGVDSYEQYF. The CDR3 DNA reads as TGTGCCAGCAGTGACTCGGGGGGACTAGCGGGAGTTGACTCCTACGAGCAGTACTTC.

The chain combines TRBV18 with TRBJ2-1; 7 nucleotides line up with TRBD1. This CDR3 region has 15 residues. The J segment lost 6 bases and the V segment lost 4 bases, leaving 9 bases of the junction unmatched. Germline CDR1 and CDR2: KGHSH and LQKENI. The CDR3 bases are TGTGCCAGCTCACGGGACAGAATCCCTGGCAATGAGCAGTTCTTC. Translation gives CASSRDRIPGNEQFF. Full variable domain (remainder filled in from reference TRBV18 and TRBJ2-1): NAGVMQNPRHLVRRRGQEARLRCSPMKGHSHVYWYRQLPEEGLKFMVYLQKENIIDESGMPKERFSAEFPKEGPSILRIQQVVRGDSAAYFCASSRDRIPGNEQFFGPGTRLTVL.

The chain recombines TRBV11-2 with TRBJ2-3; 10 bases are shared with TRBD2. This CDR3 is built from 15 residues. In germline, CDR1 is SGHAT, CDR2 FQNNGV. The V segment lost 4 bases and the J segment 5 bases; nucleotides outside the gene matches: 6. CDR3 amino acids: CASSWTGTSEDTQYF. The CDR3 bases are TGTGCCAGCAGCTGGACCGGGACTAGCGAAGATACGCAGTATTTT.

The chain carries TRBV6-5 and TRBJ1-1; a possible D gene is TRBD1 (6 bases). Germline-derived CDR1 and CDR2 are MNHEY and SVGAGI. The CDR3 runs 11 residues. Between the trimmed V and J ends, which lost 8 bases and 6 bases, there was a span of 10 bases. The DNA of the CDR3 is TGTGCCAGCCTACAGGGCGCTGAAGCTTTCTTT. It translates to CASLQGAEAFF.

The rearrangement joins TRBV14 to TRBJ1-4; D uncertain. The CDR3 contains 18 residues. Germline V lookup: CDR1 SGHDN, CDR2 FVKESK. V lost 4 bases and J 2 bases, leaving 20 bases between the germline ends. CDR3 sequence reads: CASSRLRPGGKTNEKLFF. CDR3 bases: TGTGCCAGCAGCCGATTAAGGCCCGGAGGGAAGACTAATGAAAAACTGTTTTTT.

This sequence joins TRBV5-1 and TRBJ2-3; the D is unclear. CDR1 and CDR2 from the germline V gene are SGHRS and YFSETQ. This CDR3 is 14 amino acids long. Trimming left V 5 bases short and J 4 bases short, with 14 bases between. The CDR3 coding sequence is TGCGCCAGCAGGGCAACCCCGGCGGCAGATACGCAGTATTTT. It yields the protein CASRATPAADTQYF.

The J gene is TRBJ2-3, the V gene TRBV6-1; D ambiguous. Germline CDR1 MNHNS, CDR2 SASEGT. Trimming pared 5 bases from V and 1 base from J, leaving 10 bases between. The CDR3 consists of 14 residues. CDR3 protein: CASSSKTGTDTQYF. Here the CDR3 DNA reads TGTGCCAGCAGTAGTAAGACGGGCACAGATACGCAGTATTTT.

The chain is built from TRBV7-9 and TRBJ1-2, with unresolved D. CDR1 and CDR2 (germline): SEHNR, FQNEAQ (reference sequence). CDR3 length: 13 amino acids. V was clipped by 1 base and J by 4 bases, with 7 bases between them. The DNA of the CDR3 is TGTGCCAGCAGCTTAGACGGATCCTATGGCTACACCTTC. Translation gives CASSLDGSYGYTF.

The chain uses TRBV10-3 and TRBJ2-3, with TRBD2 matching over 13 bases. Germline V gene lookup returns CDR1 ENHRY and CDR2 SYGVKD. The CDR3 spans 14 residues. With V trimmed by 6 bases and J by 7 bases, 4 bases remained unmatched. The CDR3 DNA sequence: TGTGCCATCAGAGGACTAGCGGGAGAGTATACGCAGTATTTT. Translation gives CAIRGLAGEYTQYF.

The chain employs TRBV5-4 and TRBJ1-2; weak D call: TRBD1 (5 bases). This CDR3 has 11 amino acids. V was clipped by 6 bases and J by 5 bases, with 8 bases between them. Germline CDR1 and CDR2: SGHNT and YYREEE (reference sequence). CDR3 sequence reads: CASTEGYGYTF. In DNA form, the CDR3 reads TGTGCCAGCACCGAGGGGTATGGCTACACCTTC.

The chain is built from TRBV9 and TRBJ2-3, with D perhaps TRBD2 (6 bases). Germline V gene lookup returns CDR1 SGDLS and CDR2 YYNGEE. The CDR3 has 17 amino acids. V lost 0 bases to trimming and J lost 0 bases, with 14 bases between them. As DNA, the CDR3 is TGTGCCAGCAGCGTAGAGAGCGGGCACACTAGCACAGATACGCAGTATTTT. Amino acid sequence: CASSVESGHTSTDTQYF.

The rearrangement links TRBV5-1 to TRBJ2-5; 8 bases fit TRBD1. The ends lost 6 bases at V and 5 bases at J; junction bases unmatched: 9. The CDR3 has 14 residues. The V gene's germline CDR1 is SGHRS and CDR2 YFSETQ. The DNA for the CDR3 is TGCGCCAGCACCACGGGACAGGCCACGGAGACCCAGTACTTC. Amino acids: CASTTGQATETQYF. Complete variable domain (other parts from reference TRBV5-1 and TRBJ2-5): KAGVTQTPRYLIKTRGQQVTLSCSPISGHRSVSWYQQTPGQGLQFLFEYFSETQRNKGNFPGRFSGRQFSNSRSEMNVSTLELGDSALYLCASTTGQATETQYFGPGTRLLVL.

The CDR3 is CASSESPTSGRAQYF. CDR3 sequence (DNA): TGTGCCAGCAGCGAGAGCCCGACTAGCGGGAGGGCCCAGTATTTT. The chain uses TRBV9 and TRBJ2-3, with 14 bases identical to TRBD2. There are 15 residues in the CDR3. Germline lookup yields CDR1 SGDLS and CDR2 YYNGEE. Trimming removed 3 bases from V and 12 bases from J; junction bases left unmatched: 9.

The chain couples TRBV5-4 to TRBJ2-1; D might be TRBD2 (6 bases). Trimming left V 1 base short and J 6 bases short, with 14 bases between. The germline V gene encodes CDR1 SGHNT and CDR2 YYREEE (reference sequence). The CDR3 loop spans 15 amino acids. CDR3 DNA: TGTGCCAGCAGCTTGCAAGGGCGGGAATTCAATGAGCAGTTCTTC. Its protein is CASSLQGREFNEQFF.

The chain has TRBV5-1 and TRBJ1-1, with a weak D call TRBD1 (6 bases). The germline gives CDR1 SGHRS, CDR2 YFSETQ. This CDR3 has 14 residues. Deletions cut 5 bases from V and 0 bases from J, with 11 bases between. CDR3 in amino acids: CASREQGMNTEAFF. The CDR3 DNA reads TGCGCCAGCAGGGAACAGGGTATGAACACTGAAGCTTTCTTT.

As for this clone: The same CDR3 also results from other DNA sequences found in this sample. V gene TRBV5-1 combines with J gene TRBJ2-7; 8 nucleotides match TRBD2. In germline, CDR1 is SGHRS, CDR2 YFSETQ. CDR3 size: 14 residues. The junction had 2 bases not matched to a gene; V was cut back by 0 bases and J by 3 bases. Here the CDR3 reads CASSLVGRDYEQYF. DNA for the CDR3: TGCGCCAGCAGCTTGGTCGGGAGGGACTACGAGCAGTACTTC.

This chain connects TRBV28 to TRBJ1-5, with unresolved D. This CDR3 contains 13 residues. Germline assignment: CDR1 MDHEN and CDR2 SYDVKM. V was pared by 7 bases and J by 1 base, with 8 bases between. CDR3 sequence (DNA): TGTGCCAGCACTCGTCGGAGCAATCAGCCCCAGCATTTT. It translates to CASTRRSNQPQHF.

This rearrangement joins TRBV6-6 to TRBJ1-1, with D perhaps TRBD1 (6 bases). Trimming stripped 6 bases from V and 6 bases from J, with 14 bases between. Germline CDR1 reads MNHNY; CDR2 reads SVGAGI (reference sequence). The CDR3 has 13 residues. The CDR3 DNA is TGTGCCAGCAGAACCAGCCAGGGGCCTGAAGCTTTCTTT. Translated, it gives CASRTSQGPEAFF.

The rearrangement uses TRBV7-6 and TRBJ2-1, with 8 bases aligning to TRBD1. The CDR3 is 16 amino acids. Germline lookup yields CDR1 SGHVS and CDR2 FNYEAQ. The J segment lost 9 bases and the V segment lost 4 bases, leaving 14 bases of the junction unmatched. The CDR3 here is CASSSITEGTGGEQFF. CDR3 nucleotides: TGTGCCAGCAGCTCGATTACCGAGGGGACAGGAGGTGAGCAGTTCTTC.

This rearrangement joins TRBV5-3 to TRBJ2-1; 11 nucleotides line up with TRBD2. TRBV5-3 is noted as an ORF with a role that remains uncertain. The CDR3 is 18 amino acids. The V and J ends lost 5 bases and 3 bases, in that order; junction bases with no gene match: 13. The CDR3 nucleotides read TGTGCCAGAAGGGTCACGGGACTAGCGGCAGGATTCTACAATGAGCAGTTCTTC. Amino acids: CARRVTGLAAGFYNEQFF.

The CDR3 spells CASSLGSLHGTEAFF. The DNA for the CDR3 is TGTGCCAGCAGCTTAGGGAGCTTACACGGGACTGAAGCTTTCTTT. This chain links TRBV7-9 with TRBJ1-1; D unresolved. The V end was cut by 1 base, the J end by 5 bases, with 14 bases between. Germline values: CDR1 SEHNR, CDR2 FQNEAQ (reference sequence). CDR3 length: 15 residues.

The V and J genes are TRBV6-6 and TRBJ2-2, with D perhaps being TRBD1 or TRBD2 (5 bases each). The V gene lost 7 bases and the J gene lost 8 bases, with 17 bases spanning the gap. The CDR3 sequence is 14 residues long. Germline values: CDR1 MNHNY, CDR2 SVGAGI (reference sequence). Written as DNA, the CDR3 is TGTGCCAGCACTAGAGAAGTGGGGGTGGGGGAGCTGTTTTTT. This sequence encodes CASTREVGVGELFF.